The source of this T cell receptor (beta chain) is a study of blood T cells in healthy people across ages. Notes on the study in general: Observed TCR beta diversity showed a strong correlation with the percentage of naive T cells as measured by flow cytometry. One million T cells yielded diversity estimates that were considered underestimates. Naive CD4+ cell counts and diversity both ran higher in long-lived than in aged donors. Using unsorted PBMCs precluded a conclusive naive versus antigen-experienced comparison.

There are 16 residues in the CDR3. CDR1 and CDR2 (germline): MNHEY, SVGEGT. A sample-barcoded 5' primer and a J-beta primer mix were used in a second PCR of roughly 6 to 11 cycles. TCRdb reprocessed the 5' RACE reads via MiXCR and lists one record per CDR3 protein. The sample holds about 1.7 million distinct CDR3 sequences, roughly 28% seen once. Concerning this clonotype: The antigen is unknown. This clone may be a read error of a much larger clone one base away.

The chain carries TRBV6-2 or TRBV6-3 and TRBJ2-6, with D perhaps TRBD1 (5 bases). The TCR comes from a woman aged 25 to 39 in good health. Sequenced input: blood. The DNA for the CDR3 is TGTGCCAGCAGTTACTATGGGAACTCTGGGGCCAACGCCCTGACTTTC. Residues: CASSYYGNSGANALTF.